This TCR beta chain derives from a study of OX40 agonist ivuxolimab in advanced cancers. V lost 4 bases to trimming and J lost 6 bases, with 14 bases between them. Germline V gene data show CDR1 as SGHNT and CDR2 as YYREEE (reference sequence). The CDR3 sequence is 15 residues long. Repertoires were generated with immunoSEQ multiplex PCR, while TCRdb's copy carries only in-frame clones and drops some. The sample lists approximately 70,000 clones; approximately 80% were seen once. This clone was observed a few times. The TCR comes from an adult with an advanced solid tumor such as melanoma, head and neck, liver or kidney cancer. This chain uses TRBV5-4 with TRBJ1-6; the D gene is possibly TRBD1 (5 bases). The sequencing used CD4+ or CD8+ T cells sorted from blood, collected in a trial of the OX40 agonist ivuxolimab. The CDR3 loop is CASSPTGTLNSPLHF. CDR3 DNA sequence: TGTGCCAGCAGCCCCACTGGGACCCTTAATTCACCCCTCCACTTT. The full variable domain, in which reference TRBV5-4 and TRBJ1-6 provide the parts outside the CDR3, is ETGVTQSPTHLIKTRGQQVTLRCSSQSGHNTVSWYQQALGQGPQFIFQYYREEENGRGNFPPRFSGLQFPNYSSELNVNALELDDSALYLCASSPTGTLNSPLHFGNGTRLTVT.